This is a list of T cell receptor beta chains from one sample in a study of blood T cell repertoires in COVID-19. Produced via immunoSEQ multiplex PCR; TCRdb's table is partial and in-frame only. The table records approximately 37,000 clones, 85% of them present only once. The sequencing input was peripheral blood. The receptor source for this set is a man in his sixties with active or convalescent COVID-19. Both conserved end residues are part of each CDR3. D genes are given only for firm matches. The size entry is marked missing in some rows and otherwise reads once, few, many or a size class.

j_call: TRBJ1-5
clone_size: -
d_call: -
v_call: TRBV7-9
cdr3_nt: TGTGCCAGCAGCTCAGGGGACCGTCAGCCCCAGCATTTT
cdr3_aa: CASSSGDRQPQHF

j_call: TRBJ2-1
clone_size: -
d_call: TRBD2
v_call: TRBV18
cdr3_nt: TGTGCCAGCTCACCCCTCAGCGGGAGGGCCTCCTACAATGAGCAGTTCTTC
cdr3_aa: CASSPLSGRASYNEQFF

j_call: TRBJ1-5
clone_size: -
d_call: -
v_call: TRBV10-3
cdr3_nt: TGTGCCACAAAAGAGACAAACCAGCCCCAGCATTTT
cdr3_aa: CATKETNQPQHF

j_call: TRBJ1-3
clone_size: -
d_call: TRBD1
v_call: TRBV7-2
cdr3_nt: TGTGCCAGCAGCCTAGACAGGGGCGGGCGAAACACCATATATTTT
cdr3_aa: CASSLDRGGRNTIYF

j_call: TRBJ1-1
clone_size: -
d_call: TRBD1
v_call: TRBV7-2
cdr3_nt: TGTGCCAGCAGCTTTAGACAGGGAGGTGAAGCTTTCTTT
cdr3_aa: CASSFRQGGEAFF

j_call: TRBJ2-5
clone_size: -
d_call: -
v_call: TRBV4-1
cdr3_nt: TGCGCCAGCAGCCAAGAGGAGGGGCACCAAGAGACCCAGTACTTC
cdr3_aa: CASSQEEGHQETQYF

j_call: TRBJ1-3
clone_size: -
d_call: TRBD1
v_call: TRBV19
cdr3_nt: TGTGCCAGTAGTATCCGGGACAGGGGGCTTAGGGATGGAAACACCATATATTTT
cdr3_aa: CASSIRDRGLRDGNTIYF

j_call: TRBJ1-2
clone_size: once
d_call: -
v_call: TRBV27
cdr3_nt: TGTGCCAGCCGGCCAGGGGCGGGTGGCTACACCTTC
cdr3_aa: CASRPGAGGYTF

j_call: TRBJ1-3
clone_size: -
d_call: -
v_call: TRBV7-2
cdr3_nt: TGTGCCAGCAGCAACCGGGACACCCAAAACACCATATATTTT
cdr3_aa: CASSNRDTQNTIYF

j_call: TRBJ2-1
clone_size: -
d_call: -
v_call: TRBV29-1
cdr3_nt: TGCAGCGTTCCGATGGGGGGGGGCGATGAGCAGTTCTTC
cdr3_aa: CSVPMGGGDEQFF

j_call: TRBJ2-3
clone_size: few
d_call: -
v_call: TRBV4-1
cdr3_nt: TGCGCCAGCAGCCAATACGTGGGAGGACTTGATACGCAGTATTTT
cdr3_aa: CASSQYVGGLDTQYF

j_call: TRBJ1-5
clone_size: -
d_call: -
v_call: TRBV5-4
cdr3_nt: TGTGCCAGCAGCAGTGGGGGAGGTGGGCCTGACGGCCAGCCCCAGCATTTT
cdr3_aa: CASSSGGGGPDGQPQHF

j_call: TRBJ1-1
clone_size: -
d_call: -
v_call: TRBV7-8
cdr3_nt: TGTGCCAGCAGTGGGGGGGCGACGAACACTGAAGCTTTCTTT
cdr3_aa: CASSGGATNTEAFF

j_call: TRBJ1-1
clone_size: -
d_call: TRBD1
v_call: TRBV11-2
cdr3_nt: TGTGCCAGCAGCCGACAGGGGATGAACACTGAAGCTTTCTTT
cdr3_aa: CASSRQGMNTEAFF

j_call: TRBJ2-3
clone_size: -
d_call: TRBD2
v_call: TRBV19
cdr3_nt: TGTGCCAGTAGTATAAAAGCGGGAGTAGATACGCAGTATTTT
cdr3_aa: CASSIKAGVDTQYF

j_call: TRBJ1-1
clone_size: -
d_call: TRBD1
v_call: TRBV7-9
cdr3_nt: TGTGCCAGCAGCTTAACAAAGAAGGACAGGGTAAGGACTGAAGCTTTCTTT
cdr3_aa: CASSLTKKDRVRTEAFF

j_call: TRBJ2-2
clone_size: -
d_call: -
v_call: TRBV10-1
cdr3_nt: TGCGCCAGCAGCAGGGGGGCCGGGGAGCTGTTTTTT
cdr3_aa: CASSRGAGELFF

j_call: TRBJ1-6
clone_size: once
d_call: TRBD1
v_call: TRBV3-1/TRBV3-2
cdr3_nt: TGTGCCAGCAGCCAAGTTCTGACAGGGAAGGCGAATTCACCCCTCCACTTT
cdr3_aa: CASSQVLTGKANSPLHF

j_call: TRBJ1-5
clone_size: once
d_call: TRBD1
v_call: TRBV19
cdr3_nt: TGTGCCAGTAGGACAGGGGGGGGAAATCAGCCCCAGCATTTT
cdr3_aa: CASRTGGGNQPQHF

j_call: TRBJ2-1
clone_size: -
d_call: -
v_call: TRBV19
cdr3_nt: TGTGCCAGTAGTATAGAAGGCAGGGGAAAGTACAATGAGCAGTTCTTC
cdr3_aa: CASSIEGRGKYNEQFF

j_call: TRBJ2-3
clone_size: -
d_call: TRBD2
v_call: TRBV5-1
cdr3_nt: TGCGCCAGCAGCTCCACTAGCGGGGGAAGCACAGATACGCAGTATTTT
cdr3_aa: CASSSTSGGSTDTQYF

j_call: TRBJ2-3
clone_size: -
d_call: -
v_call: TRBV6-5
cdr3_nt: TGTGCCAGCGGCGGGGCCCGCACAGATACGCAGTATTTT
cdr3_aa: CASGGARTDTQYF

j_call: TRBJ2-3
clone_size: -
d_call: TRBD2
v_call: TRBV2
cdr3_nt: TGTGCCAGCAGTGTGAGCGGGGGGGCCGGAGATACGCAGTATTTT
cdr3_aa: CASSVSGGAGDTQYF

j_call: TRBJ1-1
clone_size: -
d_call: TRBD1
v_call: TRBV12-3/TRBV12-4
cdr3_nt: TGTGCCAGCAGTTGGACAGGGGGCTCTGAAGCTTTCTTT
cdr3_aa: CASSWTGGSEAFF

j_call: TRBJ2-2
clone_size: -
d_call: -
v_call: TRBV19
cdr3_nt: TGTGCCGCCAGGGCTATCGCCGGGGAGCTGTTTTTT
cdr3_aa: CAARAIAGELFF

j_call: TRBJ1-2
clone_size: -
d_call: -
v_call: TRBV3-1/TRBV3-2
cdr3_nt: TGTGCCAGCAGCCAAGGGGGGCGACTGACTAACTATGGCTACACCTTC
cdr3_aa: CASSQGGRLTNYGYTF

j_call: TRBJ2-2
clone_size: -
d_call: -
v_call: TRBV19
cdr3_nt: TGTGCCAGTAGTATAATGGGGCAGAACACCGGGGAGCTGTTTTTT
cdr3_aa: CASSIMGQNTGELFF

j_call: TRBJ2-1
clone_size: few
d_call: TRBD2
v_call: TRBV11-2
cdr3_nt: TGTGCCAGCAGCTTAGGACTAGCGGGAATCCACAATGAGCAGTTCTTC
cdr3_aa: CASSLGLAGIHNEQFF

j_call: TRBJ1-1
clone_size: -
d_call: -
v_call: TRBV3-1/TRBV3-2
cdr3_nt: TGTGCCAGCAGCCAGTTCAGGGGCACTGAAGCTTTCTTT
cdr3_aa: CASSQFRGTEAFF

j_call: TRBJ2-5
clone_size: -
d_call: -
v_call: TRBV21-1
cdr3_nt: TGTGCCAGCATTTCGGGGGGACTAGCGACCCAAGAGACCCAGTACTTC
cdr3_aa: CASISGGLATQETQYF

j_call: TRBJ1-4
clone_size: -
d_call: TRBD1
v_call: TRBV5-1
cdr3_nt: TGCGCCAGCAGCTTGGATCACAGGGGGCGAGGTGAAAAACTGTTTTTT
cdr3_aa: CASSLDHRGRGEKLFF

j_call: TRBJ2-3
clone_size: once
d_call: -
v_call: TRBV19
cdr3_nt: TGTGCCAGTAGCCCACCAAGGGCGGGAAGCACAGATACGCAGTATTTT
cdr3_aa: CASSPPRAGSTDTQYF

j_call: TRBJ1-2
clone_size: -
d_call: -
v_call: TRBV13
cdr3_nt: TGTGCCAGCAGCACCCGGCGGGGGTCCTATGGCTACACCTTC
cdr3_aa: CASSTRRGSYGYTF

j_call: TRBJ2-3
clone_size: -
d_call: -
v_call: TRBV5-1
cdr3_nt: TGCGCCAGCAGCTTTGACGGGATCAGCACAGATACGCAGTATTTT
cdr3_aa: CASSFDGISTDTQYF

j_call: TRBJ1-1
clone_size: once
d_call: -
v_call: TRBV6-5
cdr3_nt: TGTGCCAGCAGTTTTGAGGATCCGAACACTGAAGCTTTCTTT
cdr3_aa: CASSFEDPNTEAFF

j_call: TRBJ2-3
clone_size: -
d_call: TRBD2
v_call: TRBV6-2/TRBV6-3
cdr3_nt: TGTGCCAGCAGTTACTCGAATGCTCGAGCGGGAGTAGAAACAGATACGCAGTATTTT
cdr3_aa: CASSYSNARAGVETDTQYF

j_call: TRBJ1-3
clone_size: -
d_call: -
v_call: TRBV6-1
cdr3_nt: TGTGCCAGCAGTGAATCAGGAAGGCCCGGAAACACCATATATTTT
cdr3_aa: CASSESGRPGNTIYF

j_call: TRBJ1-5
clone_size: -
d_call: -
v_call: TRBV19
cdr3_nt: TGTGCCAGTAGTGTTCCATTTAGGCCCCAGCATTTT
cdr3_aa: CASSVPFRPQHF

j_call: TRBJ2-1
clone_size: -
d_call: -
v_call: TRBV19
cdr3_nt: TGTGCCAGTAGTATATTCCCGGGGATCGACAATGAGCAGTTCTTC
cdr3_aa: CASSIFPGIDNEQFF

j_call: TRBJ2-3
clone_size: few
d_call: TRBD2
v_call: TRBV30
cdr3_nt: TGTGCCTGGAGTCCCGGGACTAGCGGAGTCACAGATACGCAGTATTTT
cdr3_aa: CAWSPGTSGVTDTQYF

j_call: TRBJ1-3
clone_size: -
d_call: TRBD1
v_call: TRBV5-1
cdr3_nt: TGCGCCAGCAGCTTGGACAGGGGAGCCTCTGGAAACACCATATATTTT
cdr3_aa: CASSLDRGASGNTIYF

j_call: TRBJ1-5
clone_size: -
d_call: TRBD1
v_call: TRBV2
cdr3_nt: TGTGCCAGCAGTCAAGCCAGCGGACAGGGCGGAGGGAGCAATCAGCCCCAGCATTTT
cdr3_aa: CASSQASGQGGGSNQPQHF

j_call: TRBJ2-2
clone_size: -
d_call: -
v_call: TRBV11-2
cdr3_nt: TGTGCCAGCAGCTTAGAGGGCAGGGTGGAATTTATCGGGGAGCTGTTTTTT
cdr3_aa: CASSLEGRVEFIGELFF

j_call: TRBJ2-1
clone_size: -
d_call: -
v_call: TRBV29-1
cdr3_nt: TGCAGCGTCGCTAGCGCTATCCTAAGCTCCTACAATGAGCAGTTCTTC
cdr3_aa: CSVASAILSSYNEQFF

j_call: TRBJ1-2
clone_size: -
d_call: TRBD1
v_call: TRBV9
cdr3_nt: TGTGCCAGCAGCGTGGACTTACAGGGGTTTGGCTACACCTTC
cdr3_aa: CASSVDLQGFGYTF

j_call: TRBJ2-1
clone_size: -
d_call: TRBD1
v_call: TRBV5-6
cdr3_nt: TGTGCCAGCAGCAGAGACAGGGGTGCCTACAATGAGCAGTTCTTC
cdr3_aa: CASSRDRGAYNEQFF

j_call: TRBJ1-1
clone_size: -
d_call: -
v_call: TRBV28
cdr3_nt: TGTGCCAGCAGGGGACCGAGGAGACAGGAGGAAGCTTTCTTT
cdr3_aa: CASRGPRRQEEAFF

j_call: TRBJ1-4
clone_size: -
d_call: -
v_call: TRBV19
cdr3_nt: TGTGCCAGTAGTATCATAGCGGCTAATGAAAAACTGTTTTTT
cdr3_aa: CASSIIAANEKLFF

j_call: TRBJ2-2
clone_size: -
d_call: TRBD2
v_call: TRBV5-6
cdr3_nt: TGTGCCAGCAGCCCATTAGGACTAGCCGCGAACACCGGGGAGCTGTTTTTT
cdr3_aa: CASSPLGLAANTGELFF

j_call: TRBJ1-4
clone_size: -
d_call: TRBD1
v_call: TRBV5-1
cdr3_nt: TGCGCCAGCAGCCCGGACAGGGGAAGTGAAAAACTGTTTTTT
cdr3_aa: CASSPDRGSEKLFF

j_call: TRBJ2-5
clone_size: -
d_call: -
v_call: TRBV19
cdr3_nt: TGTGCCAGTAGTATGGGTGGGAGTGGTCCAGAGACCCAGTACTTC
cdr3_aa: CASSMGGSGPETQYF

j_call: TRBJ1-2
clone_size: -
d_call: TRBD1
v_call: TRBV28
cdr3_nt: TGTGCCAGCAGTATCGGGACAGGGCTTGGGGGCTACACCTTC
cdr3_aa: CASSIGTGLGGYTF

j_call: TRBJ2-1
clone_size: -
d_call: TRBD1
v_call: TRBV15
cdr3_nt: TGTGCCACCAGCAGCGGACAGGGGGGGCCCTACAATGAGCAGTTCTTC
cdr3_aa: CATSSGQGGPYNEQFF

j_call: TRBJ1-5
clone_size: -
d_call: TRBD1
v_call: TRBV28
cdr3_nt: TGTGCCAGCAGTCCCCGGGGGACAGGGTATCAGCCCCAGCATTTT
cdr3_aa: CASSPRGTGYQPQHF

j_call: TRBJ2-5
clone_size: -
d_call: TRBD2
v_call: TRBV4-3
cdr3_nt: TGCGCCAGCAGCCTCGGACTAGCGGGTTTGGAGACCCAGTACTTC
cdr3_aa: CASSLGLAGLETQYF

j_call: TRBJ2-3
clone_size: -
d_call: TRBD2
v_call: TRBV2
cdr3_nt: TGTGCCAGCAGTCCCTTTCCCCCCACTAGCGGGGGGGCAGATACGCAGTATTTT
cdr3_aa: CASSPFPPTSGGADTQYF

j_call: TRBJ2-5
clone_size: -
d_call: TRBD2
v_call: TRBV28
cdr3_nt: TGTGCCAGCAGTTTCAATTTAGCGGGACAAGAGACCCAGTACTTC
cdr3_aa: CASSFNLAGQETQYF